The text below deals with one TCR beta chain. This sample was included in a study of T cell repertoires in cytomegalovirus infection. CDR3 length equals 11 residues. V gave up 5 bases and J gave up 9 bases, with 8 bases separating them. Germline assignment: CDR1 PRHDT and CDR2 FYEKMQ (reference sequence). From the reads, TCRdb called clonotypes with MiXCR, one entry per CDR3 protein. The sample yields nearly 650,000 distinct CDR3 sequences, approximately 24% seen once. The clonotype originates from a human donor in good health (CMV status not recorded). Some clones in this sample may be carry-over from other donors' samples. The chain employs TRBV13 and TRBJ2-1; D unresolved. Sequenced sample: CD8+ T cells from PBMCs. The CDR3 sequence: CASSGLGEQFF. CDR3 in DNA: TGTGCCAGCAGCGGCTTGGGTGAGCAGTTCTTC. Full variable domain (missing parts from reference TRBV13 and TRBJ2-1): AAGVIQSPRHLIKEKRETATLKCYPIPRHDTVYWYQQGPGQDPQFLISFYEKMQSDKGSIPDRFSAQQFSDYHSELNMSSLELGDSALYFCASSGLGEQFFGPGTRLTVL.